This T cell receptor (beta chain) was profiled in a study of control samples from healthy donors and cancer patients. Trimming took 9 bases from V and 2 from J, leaving 14 bases between them. This CDR3 spans 13 amino acids. Germline V gene lookup returns CDR1 SGHRS and CDR2 YFSETQ. The protocol was immunoSEQ multiplex PCR, while the TCRdb copy is restricted to in-frame clones and leaves out a portion. Seen here are roughly 68,000 clones, about 83% observed once, and the top ten hold less than 20%. Sequenced sample: blood. The V gene is TRBV5-1, the J gene TRBJ2-5; D is ambiguous. This receptor was taken from a man in his sixties in good health. The CDR3 sequence is CATTGDNQETQYF. For the CDR3, the DNA is TGCGCCACTACTGGAGATAATCAAGAGACCCAGTACTTC.